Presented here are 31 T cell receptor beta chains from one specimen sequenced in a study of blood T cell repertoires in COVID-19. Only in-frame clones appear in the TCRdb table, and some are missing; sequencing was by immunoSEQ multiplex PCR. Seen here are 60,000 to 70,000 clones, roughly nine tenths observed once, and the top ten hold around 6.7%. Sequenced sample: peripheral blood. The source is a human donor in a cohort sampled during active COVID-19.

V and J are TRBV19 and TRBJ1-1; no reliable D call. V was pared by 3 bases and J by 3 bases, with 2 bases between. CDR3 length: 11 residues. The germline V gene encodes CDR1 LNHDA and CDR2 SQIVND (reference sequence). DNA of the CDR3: TGTGCCAGTAGTATCGACACTGAAGCTTTCTTT. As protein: CASSIDTEAFF.

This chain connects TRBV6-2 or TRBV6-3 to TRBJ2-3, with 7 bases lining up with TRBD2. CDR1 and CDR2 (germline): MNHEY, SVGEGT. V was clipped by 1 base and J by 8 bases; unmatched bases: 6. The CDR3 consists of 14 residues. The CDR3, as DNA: TGTGCCAGCAGTTACTTCGCGGGGGAGGGTACGCAGTATTTT. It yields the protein CASSYFAGEGTQYF.

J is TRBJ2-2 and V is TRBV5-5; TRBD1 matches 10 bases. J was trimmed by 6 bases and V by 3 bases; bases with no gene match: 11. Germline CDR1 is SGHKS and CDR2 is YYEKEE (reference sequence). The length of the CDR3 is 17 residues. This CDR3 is CASSYPKTGGYAGELFF. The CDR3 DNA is TGTGCCAGCAGCTACCCAAAGACAGGGGGCTACGCCGGGGAGCTGTTTTTT.

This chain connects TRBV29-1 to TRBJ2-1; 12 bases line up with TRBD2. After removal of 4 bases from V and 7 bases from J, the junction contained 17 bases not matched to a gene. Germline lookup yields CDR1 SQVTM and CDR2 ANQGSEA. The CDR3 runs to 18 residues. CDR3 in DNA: TGCAGCGTTGTGACTAGCGGGGGCCTCGTCACATCGGATAATGAGCAGTTCTTC. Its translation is CSVVTSGGLVTSDNEQFF.

This CDR3 reads CASSQGPGRSSYEQYF. CDR3 sequence (DNA): TGTGCCAGCAGCCAAGGTCCCGGGAGGAGCTCCTACGAGCAGTACTTC. The chain carries TRBV14 and TRBJ2-7; TRBD2 agrees at 7 bases. With 1 base clipped from V and 0 bases from J, the junction kept 6 bases outside the gene matches. Germline-derived CDR1 and CDR2 are SGHDN and FVKESK. The CDR3 loop spans 16 amino acids.

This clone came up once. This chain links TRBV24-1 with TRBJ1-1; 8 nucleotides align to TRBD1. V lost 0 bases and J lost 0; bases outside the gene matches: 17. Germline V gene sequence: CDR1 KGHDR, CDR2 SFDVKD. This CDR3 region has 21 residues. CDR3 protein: CATSDLPRTGSRRGVNTEAFF. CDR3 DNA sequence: TGTGCCACCAGTGATTTGCCCCGGACAGGGTCCAGGCGAGGGGTGAACACTGAAGCTTTCTTT.

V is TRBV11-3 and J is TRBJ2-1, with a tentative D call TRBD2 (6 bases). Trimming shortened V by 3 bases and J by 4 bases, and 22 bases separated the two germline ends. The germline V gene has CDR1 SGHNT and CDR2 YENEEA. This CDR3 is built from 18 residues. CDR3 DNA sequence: TGTGCCAGCAGCTTTAGCTGGGCTAGCGAGCGGGTTTACAATGAGCAGTTCTTC. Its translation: CASSFSWASERVYNEQFF.

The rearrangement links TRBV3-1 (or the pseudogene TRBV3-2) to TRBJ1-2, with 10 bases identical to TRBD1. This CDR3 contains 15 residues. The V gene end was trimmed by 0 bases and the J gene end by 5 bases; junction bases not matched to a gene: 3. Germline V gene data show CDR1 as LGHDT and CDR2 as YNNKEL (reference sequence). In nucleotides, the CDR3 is TGTGCCAGCAGCCAAGAGGGACAGGGGTATTATGGCTACACCTTC. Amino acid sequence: CASSQEGQGYYGYTF.

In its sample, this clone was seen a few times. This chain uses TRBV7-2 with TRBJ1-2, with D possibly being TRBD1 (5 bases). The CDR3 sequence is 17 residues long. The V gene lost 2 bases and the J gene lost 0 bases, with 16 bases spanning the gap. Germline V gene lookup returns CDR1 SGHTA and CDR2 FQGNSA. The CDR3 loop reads CASSLMGQTWANYGYTF. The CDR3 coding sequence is TGTGCCAGCAGCTTAATGGGGCAGACATGGGCTAACTATGGCTACACCTTC.

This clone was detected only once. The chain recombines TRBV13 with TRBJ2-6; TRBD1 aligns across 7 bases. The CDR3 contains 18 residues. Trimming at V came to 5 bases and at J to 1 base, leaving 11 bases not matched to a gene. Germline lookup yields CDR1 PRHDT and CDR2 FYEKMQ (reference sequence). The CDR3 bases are TGTGCCAGCAGCGCCCGACAGGGAATTAGGTCTGGGGCCAACGTCCTGACTTTC. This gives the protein CASSARQGIRSGANVLTF. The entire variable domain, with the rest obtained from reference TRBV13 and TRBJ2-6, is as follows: AAGVIQSPRHLIKEKRETATLKCYPIPRHDTVYWYQQGPGQDPQFLISFYEKMQSDKGSIPDRFSAQQFSDYHSELNMSSLELGDSALYFCASSARQGIRSGANVLTFGAGSRLTVL.

The CDR3 coding sequence is TGTGCCAGCAGTGGGACTAGCGGGGACAATGAGCAGTTCTTC. Translation gives CASSGTSGDNEQFF. The chain employs TRBV2 and TRBJ2-1; TRBD2 matches 12 bases. V lost 4 bases to trimming and J lost 5 bases; unmatched junction nucleotides: 0. The CDR3 is 14 residues long. Per germline, CDR1 SNHLY and CDR2 FYNNEI.

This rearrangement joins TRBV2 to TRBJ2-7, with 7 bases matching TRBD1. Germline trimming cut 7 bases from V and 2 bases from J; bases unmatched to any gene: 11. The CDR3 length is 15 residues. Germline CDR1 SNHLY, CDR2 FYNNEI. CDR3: CASNMDRSRPYEQYF. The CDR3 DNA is TGTGCCAGCAACATGGACAGGTCGCGCCCCTACGAGCAGTACTTC. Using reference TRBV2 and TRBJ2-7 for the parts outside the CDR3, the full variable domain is EPEVTQTPSHQVTQMGQEVILRCVPISNHLYFYWYRQILGQKVEFLVSFYNNEISEKSEIFDDQFSVERPDGSNFTLKIRSTKLEDSAMYFCASNMDRSRPYEQYFGPGTRLTVT.

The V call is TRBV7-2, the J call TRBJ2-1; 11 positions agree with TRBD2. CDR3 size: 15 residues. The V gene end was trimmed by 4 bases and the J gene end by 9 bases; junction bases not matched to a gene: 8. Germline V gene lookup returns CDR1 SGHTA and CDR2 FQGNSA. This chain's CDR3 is CASSYTSGSYGEQFF. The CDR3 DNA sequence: TGTGCCAGCAGCTATACTAGCGGGAGTTATGGTGAGCAGTTCTTC. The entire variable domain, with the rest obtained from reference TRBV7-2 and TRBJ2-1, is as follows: GAGVSQSPSNKVTEKGKDVELRCDPISGHTALYWYRQSLGQGLEFLIYFQGNSAPDKSGLPSDRFSAERTGGSVSTLTIQRTQQEDSAVYLCASSYTSGSYGEQFFGPGTRLTVL.

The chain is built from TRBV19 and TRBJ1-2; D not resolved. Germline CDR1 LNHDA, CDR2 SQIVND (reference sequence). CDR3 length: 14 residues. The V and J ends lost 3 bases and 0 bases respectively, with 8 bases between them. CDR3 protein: CASSIGSANYGYTF. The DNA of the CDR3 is TGTGCCAGTAGTATCGGGTCAGCTAACTATGGCTACACCTTC.

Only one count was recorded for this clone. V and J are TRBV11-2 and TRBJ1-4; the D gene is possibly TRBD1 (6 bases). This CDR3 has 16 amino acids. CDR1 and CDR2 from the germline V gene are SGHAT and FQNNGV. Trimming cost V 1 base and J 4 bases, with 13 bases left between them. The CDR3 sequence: CASSLALGRGNEKLFF. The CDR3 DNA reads TGTGCCAGCAGCTTAGCTCTGGGCAGGGGTAATGAAAAACTGTTTTTT.

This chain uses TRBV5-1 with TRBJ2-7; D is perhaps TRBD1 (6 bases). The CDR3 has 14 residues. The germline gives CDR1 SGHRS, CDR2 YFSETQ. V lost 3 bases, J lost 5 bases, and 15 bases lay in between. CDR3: CASSSDRRLDEQYF. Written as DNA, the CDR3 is TGCGCCAGCAGCTCAGACAGGAGACTTGACGAGCAGTACTTC.

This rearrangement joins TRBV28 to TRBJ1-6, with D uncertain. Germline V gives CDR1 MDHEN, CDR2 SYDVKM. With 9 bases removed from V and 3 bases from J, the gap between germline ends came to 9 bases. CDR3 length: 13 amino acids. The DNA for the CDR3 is TGTGCCAGTTGTGCCTACTATAATTCACCCCTCCACTTT. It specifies CASCAYYNSPLHF.

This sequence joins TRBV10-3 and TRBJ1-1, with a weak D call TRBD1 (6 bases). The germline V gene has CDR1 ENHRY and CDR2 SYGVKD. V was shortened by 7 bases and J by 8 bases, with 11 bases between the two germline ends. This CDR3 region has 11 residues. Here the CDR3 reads CAIKGEGEAFF. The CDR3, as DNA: TGTGCCATCAAGGGGGAAGGGGAAGCTTTCTTT.

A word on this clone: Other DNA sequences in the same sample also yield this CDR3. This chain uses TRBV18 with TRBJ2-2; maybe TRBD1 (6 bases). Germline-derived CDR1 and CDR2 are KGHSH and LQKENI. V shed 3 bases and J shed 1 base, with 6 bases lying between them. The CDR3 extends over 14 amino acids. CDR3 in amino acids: CASSPGQNTGELFF. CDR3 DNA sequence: TGTGCCAGCTCACCGGGACAGAACACCGGGGAGCTGTTTTTT.

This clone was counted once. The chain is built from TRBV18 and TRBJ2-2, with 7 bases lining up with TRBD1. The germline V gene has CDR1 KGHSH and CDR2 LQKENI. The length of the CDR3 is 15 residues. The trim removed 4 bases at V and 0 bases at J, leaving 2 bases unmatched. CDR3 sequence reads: CASSLGQANTGELFF. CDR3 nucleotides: TGTGCCAGCTCACTAGGACAGGCGAACACCGGGGAGCTGTTTTTT.

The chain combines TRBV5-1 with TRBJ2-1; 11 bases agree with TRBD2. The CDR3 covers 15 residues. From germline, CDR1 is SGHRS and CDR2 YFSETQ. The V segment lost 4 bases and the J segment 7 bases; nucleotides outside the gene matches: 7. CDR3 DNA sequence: TGCGCCAGCAGCCCCTTAGCGGGGGGGCAGAATGAGCAGTTCTTC. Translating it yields CASSPLAGGQNEQFF.

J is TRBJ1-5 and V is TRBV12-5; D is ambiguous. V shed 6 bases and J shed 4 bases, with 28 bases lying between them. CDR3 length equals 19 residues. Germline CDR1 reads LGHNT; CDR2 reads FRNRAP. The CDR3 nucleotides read TGTGCTAGTGGCGCGATCCATAAAACGCGGGGTATACGGAATCAGCCCCAGCATTTT. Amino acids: CASGAIHKTRGIRNQPQHF.

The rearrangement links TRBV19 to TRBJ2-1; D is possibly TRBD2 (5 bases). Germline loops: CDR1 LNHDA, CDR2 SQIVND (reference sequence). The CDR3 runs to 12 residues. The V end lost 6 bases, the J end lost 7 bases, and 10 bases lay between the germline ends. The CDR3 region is CASSRTGNEQFF. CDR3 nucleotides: TGTGCCAGTAGCCGGACGGGGAATGAGCAGTTCTTC.

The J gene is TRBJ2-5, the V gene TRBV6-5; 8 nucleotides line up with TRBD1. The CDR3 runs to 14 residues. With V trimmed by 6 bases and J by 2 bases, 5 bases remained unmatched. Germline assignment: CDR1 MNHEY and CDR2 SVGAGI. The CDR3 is CASRTGGFQETQYF. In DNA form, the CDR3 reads TGTGCCAGCAGAACAGGGGGATTTCAAGAGACCCAGTACTTC.

CDR3 in DNA: TGTGCCAGCAGCTTAGCAGGGGGCTACTCACCCCTCCACTTT. Protein sequence: CASSLAGGYSPLHF. The genes are TRBV5-8 and TRBJ1-6; 8 bases map to TRBD1. The ends lost 2 bases at V and 10 bases at J; junction bases unmatched: 5. Germline lookup yields CDR1 SGHTS and CDR2 YDEGEE. This CDR3 region has 14 residues.

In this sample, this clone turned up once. The CDR3 DNA sequence: TGTGCCAGCAGCAGACGGAACGGGGGGCAGTACTTC. Translated, it gives CASSRRNGGQYF. The chain combines TRBV5-6 with TRBJ2-7; D perhaps matches TRBD2 (6 bases). The CDR3 runs 12 residues. V lost 4 bases and J 9 bases, leaving 14 bases between the germline ends. CDR1 SGHDT and CDR2 YYEEEE come from the germline V gene.

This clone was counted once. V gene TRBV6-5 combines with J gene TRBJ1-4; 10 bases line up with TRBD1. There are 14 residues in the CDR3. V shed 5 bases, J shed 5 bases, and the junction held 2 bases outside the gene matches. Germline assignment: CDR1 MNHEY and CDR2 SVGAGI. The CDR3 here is CASSRDRGNEKLFF. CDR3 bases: TGTGCCAGCAGTCGGGACAGGGGAAATGAAAAACTGTTTTTT.

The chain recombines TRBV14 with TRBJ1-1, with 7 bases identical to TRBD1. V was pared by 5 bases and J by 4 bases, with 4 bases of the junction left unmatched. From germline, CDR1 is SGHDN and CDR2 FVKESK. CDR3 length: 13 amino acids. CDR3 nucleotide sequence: TGTGCCAGCAGCAGGGGGCGGCTCACTGAAGCTTTCTTT. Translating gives CASSRGRLTEAFF.

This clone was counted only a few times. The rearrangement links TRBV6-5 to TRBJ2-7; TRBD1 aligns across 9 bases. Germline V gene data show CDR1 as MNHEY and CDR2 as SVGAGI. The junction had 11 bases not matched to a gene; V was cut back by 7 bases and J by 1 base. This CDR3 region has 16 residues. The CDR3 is CASTYSGQGPSYEQYF. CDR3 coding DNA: TGTGCCAGCACCTACTCCGGACAGGGGCCTTCCTACGAGCAGTACTTC.

CDR3 sequence (DNA): TGTGCCATCAGCCTAAATGCTCACGAGCAGTACTTC. Protein: CAISLNAHEQYF. The chain combines TRBV10-3 with TRBJ2-7; D is uncertain. The CDR3 is made up of 12 amino acids. Germline V gives CDR1 ENHRY, CDR2 SYGVKD. Trimming left V 6 bases short and J 5 bases short, with 11 bases between.

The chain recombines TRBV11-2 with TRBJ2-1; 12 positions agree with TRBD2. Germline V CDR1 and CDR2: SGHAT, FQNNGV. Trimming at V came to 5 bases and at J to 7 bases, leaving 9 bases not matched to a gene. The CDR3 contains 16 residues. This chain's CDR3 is CASSPRLAGVWNEQFF. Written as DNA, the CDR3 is TGTGCCAGCAGCCCAAGACTAGCGGGAGTTTGGAATGAGCAGTTCTTC.